Below are 32 T cell receptor beta chains sequenced from a single sample in a study of Graves' ophthalmopathy and Graves' hyperthyroidism. The TCR beta CDR3 regions underwent amplification from RNA transcripts. An initial RT-PCR round employing HTBI primers preceded a second-round multiplex PCR. From the multiplex PCR reads, TCRdb called clonotypes with MiXCR, one entry per CDR3 protein. The table lists 650,000 to 900,000 distinct CDR3 sequences, roughly 41% of them singletons. The sequenced sample consisted of peripheral blood. The receptor source for this set is an adult man with Graves' ophthalmopathy.

This clonotype was recorded a few times. The chain is built from TRBV6-6 and TRBJ2-5; 7 bases align to TRBD1. This CDR3 comprises 14 residues. The V gene end was trimmed by 5 bases and the J gene end by 4 bases; junction bases not matched to a gene: 7. Germline values: CDR1 MNHNY, CDR2 SVGAGI (reference sequence). The CDR3, as DNA: TGTGCCAGCAGTCAACAGGGGAAGGGAGAGACCCAGTACTTC. This encodes CASSQQGKGETQYF.

This clonotype was detected ten times or more. J is TRBJ1-2 and V is TRBV29-1; the D gene is possibly TRBD1 (6 bases). Trimming shortened V by 6 bases and J by 6 bases, and 14 bases separated the two germline ends. This CDR3 has 12 amino acids. Germline V gene sequence: CDR1 SQVTM, CDR2 ANQGSEA. This CDR3 reads CSVTGRVDGYTF. The CDR3 DNA is TGCAGCGTCACAGGGAGGGTGGATGGCTACACCTTC.

The chain links TRBV25-1 to TRBJ2-3, with D possibly TRBD1 on 6 matching bases. The length of the CDR3 is 15 residues. Between the trimmed V and J ends, which lost 4 bases and 7 bases, there was a span of 18 bases. Per the germline V gene, CDR1 is MGHDK and CDR2 is SYGVNS. The CDR3 loop is CASSGLLQGRYTQYF. The CDR3 bases are TGTGCCAGCAGTGGCCTCCTTCAGGGGCGATATACGCAGTATTTT.

The chain joins TRBV7-2 to TRBJ1-1, with TRBD1 as a possible D gene (5 bases). The CDR3 has 15 residues. V lost 0 bases and J lost 10, with 18 bases in between. Germline CDR1 reads SGHTA; CDR2 reads FQGNSA. The CDR3 DNA follows: TGTGCCAGCAGCTTAGCGGCCAGGGTCTCGAAGGGAGCTTTCTTT. Its protein is CASSLAARVSKGAFF. Using reference TRBV7-2 and TRBJ1-1 for the parts outside the CDR3, the full variable domain is GAGVSQSPSNKVTEKGKDVELRCDPISGHTALYWYRQSLGQGLEFLIYFQGNSAPDKSGLPSDRFSAERTGGSVSTLTIQRTQQEDSAVYLCASSLAARVSKGAFFGQGTRLTVV.

The V gene is TRBV19, the J gene TRBJ1-5, with no clear D. CDR3 size: 12 residues. Germline CDR1 and CDR2: LNHDA and SQIVND (reference sequence). Trimming pared 10 bases from V and 0 bases from J, leaving 7 bases between. The CDR3 spells CATRHSNQPQHF. In nucleotides, the CDR3 is TGTGCCACCCGACATAGCAATCAGCCCCAGCATTTT.

J is TRBJ1-1 and V is TRBV20-1; a possible D gene is TRBD1 (6 bases). The V and J ends lost 5 bases and 3 bases respectively, with 10 bases between them. The CDR3 extends over 12 amino acids. The germline CDR1 and CDR2 sequences are DFQATT and SNEGSKA (reference sequence). The CDR3 loop is CSAARQDTEAFF. CDR3 in DNA: TGCAGTGCTGCAAGACAGGACACTGAAGCTTTCTTT.

The table lists this clonotype with many counts. This chain links TRBV12-3 or TRBV12-4 with TRBJ2-7, with a tentative D call TRBD1 (5 bases). The V gene lost 6 bases and the J gene lost 3 bases, with 9 bases spanning the gap. The CDR3 loop spans 12 amino acids. The CDR3 bases are TGTGCCAGCAGGGACACTTACTACGAGCAGTACTTC. Its translation is CASRDTYYEQYF.

This clonotype was counted between two and nine times. The chain couples TRBV2 to TRBJ2-7; 12 bases align to TRBD2. CDR3 size: 14 residues. Trimming removed 6 bases from V and 7 bases from J; junction bases left unmatched: 7. Germline CDR1 is SNHLY and CDR2 is FYNNEI. CDR3 region: CASRSTSGSLEQYF. As DNA, the CDR3 is TGTGCCAGCAGGTCGACTAGCGGGAGCTTAGAGCAGTACTTC.

This clonotype was observed a handful of times. The V and J genes are TRBV10-3 and TRBJ1-6, with unresolved D. Looked up from germline, CDR1 is ENHRY and CDR2 is SYGVKD. V was clipped by 10 bases and J by 8 bases, with 21 bases between them. CDR3 length equals 15 residues. The CDR3 reads CASRREGPKDSPLHF. The CDR3, as DNA: TGTGCCAGCAGACGAGAGGGCCCTAAGGATTCACCCCTCCACTTT.

This clonotype was observed at least ten times. The rearrangement uses TRBV7-9 and TRBJ1-2; D perhaps matches TRBD1 (5 bases). Per the germline V gene, CDR1 is SEHNR and CDR2 is FQNEAQ (reference sequence). V lost 5 bases to trimming and J lost 1 base, with 8 bases between them. This CDR3 spans 13 amino acids. The CDR3 sequence: CASSLDSNYGYTF. CDR3 bases: TGTGCCAGCAGCCTAGACAGTAACTATGGCTACACCTTC.

The table lists this clonotype with a count of one. One end of the junction fails to match germline, which may point to a read error. The genes are TRBV10-2 and TRBJ1-1; D perhaps matches TRBD1 (6 bases). CDR1 is WSHSY and CDR2 is SAAADI in the germline V gene. The CDR3 covers 13 residues. The CDR3 spells CASSDLTGAEAFF. CDR3 DNA: TGTGCCAGCAGTGACCTGACAGGCGCTGAAGCTTTCTTT.

In its sample, this clonotype was seen a few times. The genes are TRBV7-9 and TRBJ2-5; D not resolved. The germline V gene encodes CDR1 SEHNR and CDR2 FQNEAQ (reference sequence). The CDR3 has 17 residues. Trimming pared 8 bases from V and 3 bases from J, leaving 25 bases between. As DNA, the CDR3 is TGTGCCAGCCACTCTCCGACGGTACTCCCCGCCAAAGAGACCCAGTACTTC. This encodes CASHSPTVLPAKETQYF.

In this sample, this clonotype turned up a few times. This sequence joins TRBV9 and TRBJ1-1, with a tentative D call TRBD1 (5 bases). The CDR3 is 15 amino acids. The germline V gene has CDR1 SGDLS and CDR2 YYNGEE. Deletions cut 4 bases from V and 5 bases from J, with 18 bases between. The CDR3 DNA reads TGTGCCAGCAGCCCTCCCGGGACGGTGGGGACTGAAGCTTTCTTT. It yields the protein CASSPPGTVGTEAFF.

This rearrangement joins TRBV5-4 to TRBJ2-7; TRBD2 is a possible D gene (6 bases). This CDR3 is 15 amino acids long. Germline CDR1 is SGHNT and CDR2 is YYREEE (reference sequence). V lost 0 bases to trimming and J lost 1 base, with 11 bases between them. CDR3 in DNA: TGTGCCAGCAGCTTGGGACTAGGTACATCCTACGAGCAGTACTTC. Translation gives CASSLGLGTSYEQYF.

V gene TRBV12-3 or TRBV12-4 combines with J gene TRBJ2-5; D is undetermined. The CDR3 is 13 residues long. The V gene lost 5 bases and the J gene lost 9 bases, with 16 bases spanning the gap. The CDR3 DNA reads as TGTGCCAGCAGTCCCCTCAGGCTTGGGGCCCAGTACTTC. The encoded protein is CASSPLRLGAQYF.

About this clonotype itself: A read error may account for a junction end that differs from germline. The rearrangement uses TRBV25-1 and TRBJ1-1; D ambiguous. The CDR3 runs to 13 residues. CDR1 and CDR2 from the germline V gene are MGHDK and SYGVNS. CDR3 sequence reads: CTSRDFGNTEAFF. The CDR3 DNA is TGTACCAGCAGAGATTTTGGGAACACTGAAGCTTTCTTT.

This clonotype came up many times. The chain recombines TRBV20-1 with TRBJ1-2; D remains unclear. Per germline, CDR1 DFQATT and CDR2 SNEGSKA (reference sequence). Trimming removed 6 bases at V and 8 bases at J, with 13 bases between. The CDR3 is 11 residues long. In nucleotides, the CDR3 is TGCAGTGCCCGCCGTGGGGAGGGCTACACCTTC. This sequence encodes CSARRGEGYTF.

This clonotype was counted ten times or more. This chain links TRBV2 with TRBJ1-2; D unresolved. The V gene lost 0 bases and the J gene lost 3 bases, with 5 bases spanning the gap. Per the germline V gene, CDR1 is SNHLY and CDR2 is FYNNEI. The CDR3 extends over 13 amino acids. The CDR3 DNA follows: TGTGCCAGCAGTGAAGCGCTTGACTATGGCTACACCTTC. Amino acid sequence: CASSEALDYGYTF.

The rearrangement uses TRBV15 and TRBJ1-2; 7 bases line up with TRBD1. CDR1 and CDR2 (germline): LNHNV, YYDKDF (reference sequence). V shed 1 base, J shed 6 bases, and the junction held 2 bases outside the gene matches. This CDR3 spans 13 amino acids. The CDR3 nucleotides read TGTGCCACCAGCAGAGGACAGGGTAATGGCTACACCTTC. It translates to CATSRGQGNGYTF.

As regards this clonotype: As the CDR3 is not closed by the conserved phenylalanine or tryptophan, this likely results from a read error. The chain joins TRBV19 to TRBJ1-1; 8 bases agree with TRBD1. Trimming removed 1 base from V and 1 base from J; junction bases left unmatched: 5. The CDR3 sequence is 16 residues long. Germline-derived CDR1 and CDR2 are LNHDA and SQIVND (reference sequence). For the CDR3, the DNA is TGTGCCAGTAGTATAGTTCCGGGACAGGCGAACACTGAAGCTTTCCTT. It translates to CASSIVPGQANTEAFL.

This clonotype occurred a few times. The V gene is TRBV7-9, the J gene TRBJ2-2, with D perhaps assigned TRBD1 or TRBD2 (6 bases each). The CDR3 extends over 14 amino acids. V shed 5 bases and J shed 3 bases, with 10 bases lying between them. Germline loops: CDR1 SEHNR, CDR2 FQNEAQ (reference sequence). CDR3: CASSPGAYTGELFF. CDR3 nucleotide sequence: TGTGCCAGCAGCCCGGGGGCCTACACCGGGGAGCTGTTTTTT.

In its sample, this clonotype was seen once. J is TRBJ1-1 and V is TRBV7-3; 12 nucleotides line up with TRBD1. Germline V lookup: CDR1 SGHTA, CDR2 FQGTGA. CDR3 size: 15 residues. V shed 8 bases and J 6 bases; nucleotides not matched to a gene: 10. DNA of the CDR3: TGTGCCAGCTCACTGGGACAGGGGGCTACCGCTGAAGCTTTCTTT. Encoded protein: CASSLGQGATAEAFF.

The V call is TRBV5-1, the J call TRBJ2-2; TRBD2 matches 7 bases. Trimming cost V 0 bases and J 7 bases; bases outside gene matches: 6. The CDR3 is 15 residues long. Germline CDR1 is SGHRS and CDR2 is YFSETQ. The CDR3 DNA follows: TGCGCCAGCAGCTTGGGGCTAGCGGCGGGCGGGGAGCTGTTTTTT. This encodes CASSLGLAAGGELFF.

The CDR3 is CACPEGFNEKLFF. In DNA form, the CDR3 reads TGTGCCTGCCCAGAAGGGTTTAATGAAAAACTGTTTTTT. The V call is TRBV12-3 or TRBV12-4, the J call TRBJ1-4; D gene unclear. The CDR3 totals 13 residues. Trimming stripped 11 bases from V and 4 bases from J, with 14 bases between.

This clonotype has ten or more counts. The chain carries TRBV24-1 and TRBJ2-7, with D perhaps given as TRBD1 or TRBD2 (5 bases each). The germline V and J ends were trimmed by 5 bases and 3 bases, with 16 bases remaining between them. The CDR3 runs 15 residues. Per the germline V gene, CDR1 is KGHDR and CDR2 is SFDVKD. The DNA of the CDR3 is TGTGCCACCAGTGGGGGCCCGGACGGGGACTACGAGCAGTACTTC. This translates into CATSGGPDGDYEQYF.

V is TRBV7-6 and J is TRBJ1-1; maybe TRBD1 (5 bases). Germline lookup yields CDR1 SGHVS and CDR2 FNYEAQ. V was cut by 1 base and J by 7 bases, with 13 bases left in between. This CDR3 has 14 amino acids. The CDR3 DNA follows: TGTGCCAGCAGCTTAGGCTCCACGGGACGTGAAGCTTTCTTT. Translation gives CASSLGSTGREAFF.

The chain carries TRBV7-9 and TRBJ2-7; D is uncertain. CDR1 is SEHNR and CDR2 is FQNEAQ in the germline V gene (reference sequence). The V end was cut by 11 bases, the J end by 5 bases, with 13 bases between. The CDR3 runs 11 residues. This CDR3 is CAWSFENEQYF. CDR3 nucleotides: TGTGCCTGGAGTTTTGAAAACGAGCAGTACTTC.

This clonotype was seen a few times. CDR3 protein: CATLPGQGYGYTF. The CDR3 DNA sequence: TGTGCCACCCTGCCGGGACAGGGGTATGGCTACACCTTC. This chain joins TRBV2 and TRBJ1-2, with 10 bases lining up with TRBD1. The junction had 7 bases not matched to a gene; V was cut back by 10 bases and J by 5 bases. The CDR3 sequence is 13 residues long. The germline CDR1 and CDR2 sequences are SNHLY and FYNNEI. Full variable domain (rest looked up from reference TRBV2 and TRBJ1-2): EPEVTQTPSHQVTQMGQEVILRCVPISNHLYFYWYRQILGQKVEFLVSFYNNEISEKSEIFDDQFSVERPDGSNFTLKIRSTKLEDSAMYFCATLPGQGYGYTFGSGTRLTVV.

This clonotype was found many times. As DNA, the CDR3 is TGCAGTGCCAAACGCGCAGAGACCCAGTACTTC. Protein: CSAKRAETQYF. The rearrangement joins TRBV20-1 to TRBJ2-5; D unclear. The CDR3 is 11 residues long. Germline CDR1 and CDR2: DFQATT and SNEGSKA (reference sequence). V was shortened by 6 bases and J by 4 bases, with 9 bases between the two germline ends.

This chain uses TRBV20-1 with TRBJ2-7; TRBD2 agrees at 10 bases. The germline CDR1 and CDR2 sequences are DFQATT and SNEGSKA (reference sequence). V lost 1 base to trimming and J lost 7 bases; unmatched junction nucleotides: 7. This CDR3 contains 14 residues. The CDR3 sequence: CSARGLAGHNEQYF. Written as DNA, the CDR3 is TGCAGTGCTAGAGGACTAGCGGGCCACAATGAGCAGTACTTC.

This clonotype was seen once. The chain employs TRBV10-3 and TRBJ2-6, with 11 bases that match TRBD1. The CDR3 sequence is 17 residues long. Germline V gene sequence: CDR1 ENHRY, CDR2 SYGVKD. The V and J ends lost 5 bases and 0 bases, in that order; junction bases with no gene match: 3. CDR3 protein: CAISPGQGGSGANVLTF. CDR3 coding DNA: TGTGCCATCAGTCCGGGACAGGGGGGCTCTGGGGCCAACGTCCTGACTTTC.

This clonotype was observed many times. In DNA, the CDR3 is TGCAGCGTTGAAGATGATAACGGACTCCTGGACTCCTACGAGCAGTACTTC. Translation gives CSVEDDNGLLDSYEQYF. The chain links TRBV29-1 to TRBJ2-7; possibly TRBD2 for D (5 bases). The V end lost 0 bases, the J end lost 0 bases, and 18 bases lay between the germline ends. CDR3 length: 17 amino acids. Germline V gene data show CDR1 as SQVTM and CDR2 as ANQGSEA.